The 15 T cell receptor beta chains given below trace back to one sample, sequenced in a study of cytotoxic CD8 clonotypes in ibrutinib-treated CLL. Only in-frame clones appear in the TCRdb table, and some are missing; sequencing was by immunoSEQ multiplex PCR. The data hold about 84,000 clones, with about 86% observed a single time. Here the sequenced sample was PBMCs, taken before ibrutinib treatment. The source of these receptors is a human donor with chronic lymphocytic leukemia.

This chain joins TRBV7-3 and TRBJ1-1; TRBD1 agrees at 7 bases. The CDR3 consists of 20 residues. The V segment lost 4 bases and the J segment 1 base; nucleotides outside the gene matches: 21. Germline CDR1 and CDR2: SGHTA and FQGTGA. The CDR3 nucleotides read TGTGCCAGCAGCTCCACCCCCCCACAGACAGGGTTTTATGGGAACACTGAAGCTTTCTTT. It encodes CASSSTPPQTGFYGNTEAFF. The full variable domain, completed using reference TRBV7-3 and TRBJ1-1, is GAGVSQTPSNKVTEKGKYVELRCDPISGHTALYWYRQSLGQGPEFLIYFQGTGAADDSGLPNDRFFAVRPEGSVSTLKIQRTERGDSAVYLCASSSTPPQTGFYGNTEAFFGQGTRLTVV.

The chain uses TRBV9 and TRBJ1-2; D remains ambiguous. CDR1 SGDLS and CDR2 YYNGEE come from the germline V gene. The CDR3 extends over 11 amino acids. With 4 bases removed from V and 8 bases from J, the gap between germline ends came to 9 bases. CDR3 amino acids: CASSRSGGYTF. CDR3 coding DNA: TGTGCCAGCAGCCGATCGGGGGGCTACACCTTC.

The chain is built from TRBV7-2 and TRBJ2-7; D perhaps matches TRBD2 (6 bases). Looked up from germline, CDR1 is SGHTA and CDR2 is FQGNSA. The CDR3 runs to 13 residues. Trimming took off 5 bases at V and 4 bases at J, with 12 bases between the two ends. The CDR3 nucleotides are TGTGCCAGCAGCCGGAACGGGGGATACGAGCAGTACTTC. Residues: CASSRNGGYEQYF.

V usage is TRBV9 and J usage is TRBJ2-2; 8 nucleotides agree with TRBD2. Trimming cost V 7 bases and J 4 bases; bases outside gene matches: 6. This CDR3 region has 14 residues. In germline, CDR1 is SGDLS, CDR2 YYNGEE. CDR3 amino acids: CASHPGGGTGELFF. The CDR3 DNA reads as TGTGCCAGCCATCCGGGAGGGGGCACCGGGGAGCTGTTTTTT.

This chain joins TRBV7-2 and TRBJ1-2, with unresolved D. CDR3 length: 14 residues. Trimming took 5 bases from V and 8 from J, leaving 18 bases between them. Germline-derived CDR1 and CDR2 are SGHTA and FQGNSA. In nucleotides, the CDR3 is TGTGCCAGCAGCGTCCAAACTGGGCCTAAAGGCTACACCTTC. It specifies CASSVQTGPKGYTF.

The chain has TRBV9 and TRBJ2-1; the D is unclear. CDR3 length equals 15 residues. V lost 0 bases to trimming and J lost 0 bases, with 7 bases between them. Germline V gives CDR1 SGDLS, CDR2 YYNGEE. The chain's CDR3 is CASSVAESSYNEQFF. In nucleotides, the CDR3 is TGTGCCAGCAGCGTAGCCGAGAGCTCCTACAATGAGCAGTTCTTC.

The CDR3 DNA reads as TGTGCCAGCAGTGAAGGGACGGGATATGGCTACACCTTC. Its translation is CASSEGTGYGYTF. The chain employs TRBV6-1 and TRBJ1-2; no reliable D call. Germline lookup yields CDR1 MNHNS and CDR2 SASEGT. V was pared by 1 base and J by 5 bases, with 8 bases between. CDR3 length: 13 residues.

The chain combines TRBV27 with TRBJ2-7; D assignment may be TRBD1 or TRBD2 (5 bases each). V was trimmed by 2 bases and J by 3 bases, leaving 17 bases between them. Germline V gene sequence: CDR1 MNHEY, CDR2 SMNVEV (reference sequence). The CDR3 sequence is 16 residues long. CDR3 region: CASSLRPPGTHYEQYF. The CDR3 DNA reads TGTGCCAGCAGTTTACGCCCCCCCGGGACGCACTACGAGCAGTACTTC.

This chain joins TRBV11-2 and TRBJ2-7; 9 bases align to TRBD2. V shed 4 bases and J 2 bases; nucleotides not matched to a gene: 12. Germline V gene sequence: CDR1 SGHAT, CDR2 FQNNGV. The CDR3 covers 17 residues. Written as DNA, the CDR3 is TGTGCCAGCAGCTGGGTCCCGCTAGCGGGGCCCACCTACGAGCAGTACTTC. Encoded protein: CASSWVPLAGPTYEQYF.

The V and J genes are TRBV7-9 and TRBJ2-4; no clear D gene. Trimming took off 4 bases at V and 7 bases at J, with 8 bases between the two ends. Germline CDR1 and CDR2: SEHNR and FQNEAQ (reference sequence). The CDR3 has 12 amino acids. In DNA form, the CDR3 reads TGTGCCAGCAGCTCTGGTTTGAACATTCAGTACTTC. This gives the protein CASSSGLNIQYF.

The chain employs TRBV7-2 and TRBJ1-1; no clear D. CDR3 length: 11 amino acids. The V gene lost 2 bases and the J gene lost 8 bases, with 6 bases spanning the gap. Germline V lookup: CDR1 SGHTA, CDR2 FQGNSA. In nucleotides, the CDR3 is TGTGCCAGCAGCTTATTGGGAGAAGCTTTCTTT. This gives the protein CASSLLGEAFF.

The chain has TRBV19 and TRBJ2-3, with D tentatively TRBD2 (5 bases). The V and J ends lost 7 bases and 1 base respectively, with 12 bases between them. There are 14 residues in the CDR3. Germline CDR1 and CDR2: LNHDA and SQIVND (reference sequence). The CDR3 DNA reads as TGTGCCAGTACCCATCGGCGGGGCACAGATACGCAGTATTTT. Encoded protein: CASTHRRGTDTQYF.

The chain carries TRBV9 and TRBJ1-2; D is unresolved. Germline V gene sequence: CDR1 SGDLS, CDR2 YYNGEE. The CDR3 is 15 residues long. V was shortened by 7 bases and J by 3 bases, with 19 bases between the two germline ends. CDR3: CASREGPSADYGYTF. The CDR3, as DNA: TGTGCCAGCCGGGAGGGTCCCTCGGCTGACTATGGCTACACCTTC.

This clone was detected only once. The DNA for the CDR3 is TGTGCCAGCAGCTTACTTAGGAGCCTAGCGGGACGAGAGACCCAGTACTTC. Translated, it gives CASSLLRSLAGRETQYF. J is TRBJ2-5 and V is TRBV7-2, with TRBD2 identical over 9 bases. The trim removed 2 bases at V and 4 bases at J, leaving 11 bases unmatched. The germline gives CDR1 SGHTA, CDR2 FQGNSA. The CDR3 length is 17 residues. Full variable domain (outside the CDR3, taken from reference TRBV7-2 and TRBJ2-5): GAGVSQSPSNKVTEKGKDVELRCDPISGHTALYWYRQSLGQGLEFLIYFQGNSAPDKSGLPSDRFSAERTGGSVSTLTIQRTQQEDSAVYLCASSLLRSLAGRETQYFGPGTRLLVL.

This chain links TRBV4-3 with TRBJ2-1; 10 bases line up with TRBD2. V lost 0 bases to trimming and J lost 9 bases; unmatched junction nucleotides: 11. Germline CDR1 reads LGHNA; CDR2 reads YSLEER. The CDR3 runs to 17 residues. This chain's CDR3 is CASSQDHSGRVPGEQFF. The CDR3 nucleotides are TGCGCCAGCAGCCAAGATCACAGCGGGAGGGTCCCCGGTGAGCAGTTCTTC.